These 31 T cell receptor beta chains came from one sample sequenced in a study of T cell repertoires in cytomegalovirus infection. No antigen has been identified for these receptors. Via MiXCR, TCRdb re-called the reads, giving one row per CDR3 protein. The sample records 450,000 to 550,000 distinct CDR3 sequences, approximately 40% being singletons. The material was cultured PBMCs, obtained from culture after CMV antigen stimulation. These receptors all come from a human donor in good health (CMV status not recorded). Some clones in this sample may be carry-over from other donors' samples.

The table lists this clonotype with a count of one. J is TRBJ2-3 and V is TRBV7-2; D ambiguous. Per germline, CDR1 SGHTA and CDR2 FQGNSA. The CDR3 length is 17 residues. V gave up 1 base and J gave up 1 base, with 15 bases separating them. The CDR3 DNA reads as TGTGCCAGCAGCTTAGGGTTTACGGGTATCGGCACAGATACGCAGTATTTT. It encodes CASSLGFTGIGTDTQYF.

This clonotype came up a few times. The chain uses TRBV25-1 and TRBJ1-1; D gene unclear. With 7 bases removed from V and 7 bases from J, the gap between germline ends came to 16 bases. Germline CDR1 reads MGHDK; CDR2 reads SYGVNS. This CDR3 has 13 amino acids. Here the CDR3 DNA reads TGTGCCAGCACTCCCGGTAGACCCTTTGAAGCTTTCTTT. Translated, it gives CASTPGRPFEAFF.

J is TRBJ2-1 and V is TRBV9, with D perhaps given as TRBD1 or TRBD2 (5 bases each). The CDR3 consists of 16 residues. Between the trimmed V and J ends, which lost 3 bases and 1 base, there was a span of 14 bases. Germline V gene lookup returns CDR1 SGDLS and CDR2 YYNGEE. DNA for the CDR3: TGTGCCAGCAGCGGGACTGAGGGGTGGTCCTACAATGAGCAGTTCTTC. It codes for CASSGTEGWSYNEQFF.

This clonotype turned up a few times. This sequence joins TRBV5-6 and TRBJ2-2; D possibly uses TRBD1 or TRBD2 (5 bases each). Deletions cut 0 bases from V and 5 bases from J, with 23 bases between. Germline V gives CDR1 SGHDT, CDR2 YYEEEE. CDR3 size: 19 residues. CDR3 DNA: TGTGCCAGCAGCTTGGATTTAAGGTCGGGGACCGGAACGACCGGGGAGCTGTTTTTT. Residues: CASSLDLRSGTGTTGELFF.

The DNA for the CDR3 is TGTGCCACCAGCAGAGATGGGGGTCGGGAGACCCAGTACTTC. Translation gives CATSRDGGRETQYF. The gene calls are TRBV15 and TRBJ2-5; D tentatively reads TRBD1 or TRBD2 (5 bases each). Between the trimmed V and J ends, which lost 0 bases and 5 bases, there was a span of 10 bases. Germline loops: CDR1 LNHNV, CDR2 YYDKDF (reference sequence). This CDR3 is 14 amino acids long.

This rearrangement joins TRBV9 to TRBJ2-3; 10 bases match TRBD2. The CDR3 is 15 residues long. V shed 2 bases and J 5 bases; nucleotides not matched to a gene: 5. The germline CDR1 and CDR2 sequences are SGDLS and YYNGEE. The CDR3, as DNA: TGTGCCAGCAGCGTTTGGGGACTAGCGATAGATACGCAGTATTTT. This sequence encodes CASSVWGLAIDTQYF.

This clonotype was recorded at least ten times. V is TRBV7-8 and J is TRBJ2-3, with D perhaps matching TRBD2 (6 bases). V lost 9 bases, J lost 2 bases, and 12 bases lay in between. This CDR3 has 13 amino acids. In germline, CDR1 is SGHVS, CDR2 FQNEAQ. CDR3 coding DNA: TGTGCCAGGCTATGGCGGGACACAGATACGCAGTATTTT. Its protein product is CARLWRDTDTQYF. The full variable domain, completed using reference TRBV7-8 and TRBJ2-3, is GAGVSQSPRYKVAKRGQDVALRCDPISGHVSLFWYQQALGQGPEFLTYFQNEAQLDKSGLPSDRFFAERPEGSVSTLKIQRTQQEDSAVYLCARLWRDTDTQYFGPGTRLTVL.

This clonotype showed up just a few times. The chain employs TRBV19 and TRBJ2-1, with D possibly matching TRBD2 (6 bases). This CDR3 spans 15 amino acids. V was shortened by 1 base and J by 3 bases, with 10 bases between the two germline ends. Germline V CDR1 and CDR2: LNHDA, SQIVND (reference sequence). The CDR3 loop is CASSIGTSRYNEQFF. As DNA, the CDR3 is TGTGCCAGTAGTATAGGAACTAGCCGCTACAATGAGCAGTTCTTC.

This clonotype occurred a few times. The rearrangement uses TRBV7-2 and TRBJ2-1, with D hard to call. Trimming took 6 bases from V and 6 from J, leaving 12 bases between them. The V gene's germline CDR1 is SGHTA and CDR2 FQGNSA. This CDR3 spans 13 amino acids. This CDR3 is CASRPSASNEQFF. The CDR3 nucleotides are TGTGCCAGCAGACCCTCCGCGTCCAATGAGCAGTTCTTC.

This clonotype was seen more than once but under ten times. The chain links TRBV4-1 to TRBJ1-1; a weak D match, TRBD1 (6 bases). Germline CDR1 and CDR2: MGHRA and YSYEKL. Trimming shortened V by 4 bases and J by 0 bases, and 12 bases separated the two germline ends. The CDR3 contains 15 residues. CDR3 region: CASSPLDSMNTEAFF. In nucleotides, the CDR3 is TGCGCCAGCAGCCCCTTGGACAGCATGAACACTGAAGCTTTCTTT.

This clonotype has ten or more counts. The chain combines TRBV7-6 with TRBJ2-7; 10 bases are a match to TRBD1. Trimming took 5 bases from V and 4 from J; bases not matched to a gene: 5. The V gene's germline CDR1 is SGHVS and CDR2 FNYEAQ. The CDR3 is 14 residues long. This CDR3 reads CASSPGTGAYEQYF. The CDR3 DNA is TGTGCCAGCAGCCCCGGGACAGGGGCTTACGAGCAGTACTTC.

There are a few counts of this clonotype. This chain joins TRBV20-1 and TRBJ1-3, with unresolved D. Deletions cut 3 bases from V and 8 bases from J, with 14 bases between. Germline loops: CDR1 DFQATT, CDR2 SNEGSKA (reference sequence). The length of the CDR3 is 13 residues. The CDR3 loop is CSARIGGRDTIYF. CDR3 DNA sequence: TGCAGTGCTAGGATAGGAGGGAGGGACACCATATATTTT.

This clonotype was counted only a few times. The chain couples TRBV6-6 to TRBJ2-5; D possibly uses TRBD1 or TRBD2 (5 bases each). Germline assignment: CDR1 MNHNY and CDR2 SVGAGI (reference sequence). V dropped 6 bases and J dropped 4 bases, with 12 bases sitting between them. The CDR3 sequence is 13 residues long. DNA for the CDR3: TGTGCCAGCAGGCCCCGGGGACCAGAGACCCAGTACTTC. This encodes CASRPRGPETQYF.

There are many counts of this clonotype. CDR3 nucleotides: TGTGCCAGCAGCTTAGCGGGACAGCTCTCCTACAATGAGCAGTTCTTC. The encoded protein is CASSLAGQLSYNEQFF. The chain has TRBV7-8 and TRBJ2-1; 7 positions match TRBD1. The junction had 2 bases not matched to a gene; V was cut back by 0 bases and J by 0 bases. This CDR3 is built from 16 residues. The V gene's germline CDR1 is SGHVS and CDR2 FQNEAQ.

The chain recombines TRBV10-3 with TRBJ2-3; D is ambiguous. The CDR3 has 13 amino acids. Germline V gene sequence: CDR1 ENHRY, CDR2 SYGVKD. V gave up 6 bases and J gave up 2 bases, with 9 bases separating them. The DNA for the CDR3 is TGTGCCATCAGGGGCAGATACACAGATACGCAGTATTTT. This codes for CAIRGRYTDTQYF.

Of note for this clonotype: One junction end disagrees with the germline gene, perhaps due to a read error. V is TRBV28 and J is TRBJ2-7; a possible D gene is TRBD2 (6 bases). The CDR3 sequence is 14 residues long. CDR1 is MDHEN and CDR2 is SYDVKM in the germline V gene. CDR3 residues: CASSAGLPSYERYF. In nucleotides, the CDR3 is TGTGCCAGCAGTGCGGGACTCCCTTCCTACGAGCGGTACTTC.

This chain links TRBV19 with TRBJ2-3; 10 bases agree with TRBD2. Germline CDR1 LNHDA, CDR2 SQIVND (reference sequence). CDR3 length: 16 residues. The V and J ends lost 3 bases and 6 bases, in that order; junction bases with no gene match: 9. The CDR3, as DNA: TGTGCCAGTAGTATGGCCGCTAGCGGGAGTGGGGATACGCAGTATTTT. It encodes CASSMAASGSGDTQYF.

The CDR3 loop reads CASSERHNEQFF. The DNA for the CDR3 is TGTGCCAGCAGTGAAAGGCACAATGAGCAGTTCTTC. V usage is TRBV6-1 and J usage is TRBJ2-1; D is ambiguous. The CDR3 runs 12 residues. V was clipped by 2 bases and J by 5 bases, with 4 bases between them. Germline lookup yields CDR1 MNHNS and CDR2 SASEGT.

J is TRBJ1-3 and V is TRBV7-4, with D maybe TRBD1 (6 bases). The CDR3 loop spans 14 amino acids. V lost 5 bases, J lost 3 bases, and 11 bases lay in between. Germline values: CDR1 SGHVT, CDR2 SQSDAQ. For the CDR3, the DNA is TGTGCCAGCAGCCCAGGGGTTGTTGGAAACACCATATATTTT. This encodes CASSPGVVGNTIYF.

This chain uses TRBV5-1 with TRBJ1-1; D gene uncertain. Trimming removed 4 bases from V and 5 bases from J, with 15 bases in between. The CDR3 sequence is 14 residues long. The germline CDR1 and CDR2 sequences are SGHRS and YFSETQ. The CDR3 sequence: CASSSGQLGTEAFF. The CDR3 region has the DNA TGCGCCAGCAGCAGTGGGCAGCTGGGGACTGAAGCTTTCTTT. The whole variable domain, filled in from reference TRBV5-1 and TRBJ1-1, reads KAGVTQTPRYLIKTRGQQVTLSCSPISGHRSVSWYQQTPGQGLQFLFEYFSETQRNKGNFPGRFSGRQFSNSRSEMNVSTLELGDSALYLCASSSGQLGTEAFFGQGTRLTVV.

This rearrangement joins TRBV20-1 to TRBJ2-2, with a weak D call TRBD1 (5 bases). The germline V and J ends were trimmed by 1 base and 7 bases, with 25 bases remaining between them. This CDR3 is 18 amino acids long. The V gene's germline CDR1 is DFQATT and CDR2 SNEGSKA (reference sequence). The CDR3 here is CSARVPREAGMDHGELFF. The CDR3 DNA reads as TGCAGTGCTAGAGTTCCTAGAGAAGCAGGGATGGATCACGGGGAGCTGTTTTTT.

V is TRBV20-1 and J is TRBJ2-7, with TRBD2 identical over 13 bases. J gave up 2 bases and V 0 bases, and 10 bases lay outside the gene matches. CDR1 and CDR2 from the germline V gene are DFQATT and SNEGSKA (reference sequence). CDR3 length equals 18 residues. CDR3 in amino acids: CSARDPLLAGGAAYEQYF. The CDR3 bases are TGCAGTGCTAGAGACCCCTTACTAGCGGGGGGGGCGGCCTACGAGCAGTACTTC.

The genes are TRBV4-2 and TRBJ2-3; 10 nucleotides agree with TRBD2. The ends lost 5 bases at V and 2 bases at J; junction bases unmatched: 7. In germline, CDR1 is LGHNA, CDR2 YNFKEQ. The CDR3 sequence is 16 residues long. The CDR3 region is CASSTSGGAYTDTQYF. In DNA, the CDR3 is TGTGCCAGCAGCACAAGCGGGGGGGCTTACACAGATACGCAGTATTTT.

This clonotype was counted ten times or more. The chain carries TRBV7-2 and TRBJ1-6; D is ambiguous. The length of the CDR3 is 14 residues. The ends were cut back, 2 bases at V and 7 bases at J, with 9 bases in the middle. Germline CDR1 SGHTA, CDR2 FQGNSA. Here the CDR3 DNA reads TGTGCCAGCAGCTTAAGGGTCACGAATTCACCCCTCCACTTT. This sequence encodes CASSLRVTNSPLHF.

In this sample, this clonotype turned up a few times. The chain combines TRBV6-1 with TRBJ2-1; D call uncertain. The CDR3 is 12 residues long. With 8 bases removed from V and 8 bases from J, the gap between germline ends came to 13 bases. In germline, CDR1 is MNHNS, CDR2 SASEGT. CDR3 DNA: TGTGCCAGCCGCAAAGTCCGCGATGAGCAGTTCTTC. It specifies CASRKVRDEQFF.

This clonotype came up a few times. The genes are TRBV12-3 or TRBV12-4 and TRBJ2-5; D is undetermined. The germline V and J ends were trimmed by 1 base and 4 bases, with 7 bases remaining between them. The CDR3 spans 13 residues. The CDR3 bases are TGTGCCAGCAGTTTAGGGTTCCCAGAGACCCAGTACTTC. It encodes CASSLGFPETQYF.

Concerning this clonotype: A junction end diverges from the germline sequence, so it may reflect a read error. V gene TRBV11-2 combines with J gene TRBJ2-6; D not resolved. The CDR3 is 14 amino acids. CDR1 is SGHAT and CDR2 is FQNNGV in the germline V gene. DNA of the CDR3: TGTGCCAGCGAGTGGAGCTCTGAGGCCAACGTCCTGACTTTC. It codes for CASEWSSEANVLTF.

This clonotype was recorded a few times. This chain links TRBV7-2 with TRBJ2-1, with a possible D match to TRBD1 (5 bases). The CDR3 runs 14 residues. Deletions cut 1 base from V and 7 bases from J, with 11 bases between. Germline V gives CDR1 SGHTA, CDR2 FQGNSA. The CDR3 bases are TGTGCCAGCAGCTTAGTTCAGGGCCAAAATGAGCAGTTCTTC. Its translation: CASSLVQGQNEQFF.

This clonotype was detected only once. The gene calls are TRBV5-1 and TRBJ2-5, with 7 bases matching TRBD2. The CDR3 contains 15 residues. The V gene end was trimmed by 2 bases and the J gene end by 1 base; junction bases not matched to a gene: 5. Germline loops: CDR1 SGHRS, CDR2 YFSETQ. CDR3 residues: CASSLNTGGQETQYF. CDR3 nucleotide sequence: TGCGCCAGCAGCTTAAATACGGGGGGCCAAGAGACCCAGTACTTC.

This rearrangement joins TRBV7-9 to TRBJ2-5; D might be TRBD2 (5 bases). Germline V lookup: CDR1 SEHNR, CDR2 FQNEAQ (reference sequence). The CDR3 consists of 14 residues. The V and J ends lost 6 bases and 6 bases respectively, with 17 bases between them. Here the CDR3 reads CASSRLAATKTQYF. DNA of the CDR3: TGTGCCAGCAGTAGGCTAGCAGCGACAAAGACCCAGTACTTC.

This clonotype appeared a single time. A much larger clone sits a single nucleotide away, making a read error possible. This rearrangement joins TRBV7-2 to TRBJ2-1; TRBD2 matches 11 bases. Germline-derived CDR1 and CDR2 are SGHTA and FQGNSA. This CDR3 is 14 amino acids long. The CDR3 is CSSSQFLAGGEQFF. CDR3 bases: TGTTCCAGCAGCCAGTTCCTAGCGGGGGGTGAGCAGTTCTTC.